The clone carrying this TCR delta chain is labeled as large. The data originate from a study of gamma-delta T cells after stem cell transplantation. TCRdb fed the RT-PCR reads to CATT. The profile shows some 2,000 delta-chain clones, approximately 3% of them singletons. CDR1 is GEAIGNYY, CDR2 EKD, per germline. This CDR3 has 17 amino acids. V was clipped by 0 bases and J by 1 base, with 17 bases between them. This chain links TRDV2 with TRDJ1; TRDD3 might be the D (6 bases). Sequenced input: gamma-delta T cells. The TCR was taken from a human donor. It is not recorded whose cells these are; they may come from a transplant donor. The CDR3 bases are TGTGCCTGTGACACCGTCGAGGGATATAAAGGCACCGATAAACTCATCTTT. This sequence encodes CACDTVEGYKGTDKLIF.